The clone carrying this TCR beta chain was found a few times. Its antigen is as yet unknown. The data are from a study of T cells after yellow fever vaccination. In the study overall: Fractions low in cell number were prepared with SMART-Seq v4 Ultra Low Input.

Generation of TCR cDNA used 5'RACE template switching (which added a universal primer site and UMIs). TCRdb independently ran MiXCR on the 5' RACE reads; one entry per CDR3 protein. The repertoire holds hundreds of thousands of distinct CDR3 sequences, with under 20% as singletons. Trimming took 0 bases from V and 4 from J, leaving 9 bases between them. The CDR3 runs 14 residues. The germline V gene has CDR1 LNHNV and CDR2 YYDKDF (reference sequence). Study results and limitations: Primary-vaccination clones mostly resurfaced post-booster (nearly 97% CD4, roughly 90% CD8). Bulk-population clonotypes that are abundant could appear as contaminants in FACS-sorted repertoires.

The chain has TRBV15 and TRBJ1-2; D uncertain. The source was PBMCs, collected before the yellow fever booster vaccination. The TCR originated in a man younger than 35 who received the YFV17D yellow fever vaccine. The CDR3, as DNA: TGTGCCACCAGCAGAGATAACCTTGCCTATGGCTACACCTTC. Translated: CATSRDNLAYGYTF.